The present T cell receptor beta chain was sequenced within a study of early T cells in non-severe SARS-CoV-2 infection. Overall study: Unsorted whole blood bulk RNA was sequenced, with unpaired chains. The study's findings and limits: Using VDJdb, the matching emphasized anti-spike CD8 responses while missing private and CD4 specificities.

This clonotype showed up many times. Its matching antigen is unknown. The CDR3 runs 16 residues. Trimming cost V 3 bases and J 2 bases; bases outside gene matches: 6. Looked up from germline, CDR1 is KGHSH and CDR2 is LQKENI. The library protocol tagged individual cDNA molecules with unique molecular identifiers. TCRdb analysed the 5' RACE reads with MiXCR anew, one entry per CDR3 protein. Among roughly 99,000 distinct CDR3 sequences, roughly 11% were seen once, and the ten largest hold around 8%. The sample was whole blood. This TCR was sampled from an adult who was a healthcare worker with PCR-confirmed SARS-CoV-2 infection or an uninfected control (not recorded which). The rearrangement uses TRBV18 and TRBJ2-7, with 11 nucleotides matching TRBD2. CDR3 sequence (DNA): TGTGCCAGCTCACCGAGGGGACTAGCGGCCCCCTACGAGCAGTACTTC. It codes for CASSPRGLAAPYEQYF.